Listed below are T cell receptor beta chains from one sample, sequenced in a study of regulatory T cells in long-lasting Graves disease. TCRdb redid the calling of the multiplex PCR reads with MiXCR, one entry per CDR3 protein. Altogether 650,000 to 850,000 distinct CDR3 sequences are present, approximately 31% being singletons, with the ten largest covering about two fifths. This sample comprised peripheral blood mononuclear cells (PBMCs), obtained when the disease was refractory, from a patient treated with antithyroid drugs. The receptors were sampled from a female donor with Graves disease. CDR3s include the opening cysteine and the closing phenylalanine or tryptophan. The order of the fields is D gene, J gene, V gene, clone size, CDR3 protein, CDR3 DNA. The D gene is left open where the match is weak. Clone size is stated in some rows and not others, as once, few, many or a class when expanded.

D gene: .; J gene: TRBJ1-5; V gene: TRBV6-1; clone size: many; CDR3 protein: CASSELAWKPQHF; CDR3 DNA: TGTGCCAGCAGTGAATTAGCTTGGAAGCCCCAGCATTTT
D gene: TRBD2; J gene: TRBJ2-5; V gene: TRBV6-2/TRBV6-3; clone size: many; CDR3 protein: CASSRPGLAGETQYF; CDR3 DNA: TGTGCCAGCAGTCGTCCGGGACTAGCGGGAGAGACCCAGTACTTC
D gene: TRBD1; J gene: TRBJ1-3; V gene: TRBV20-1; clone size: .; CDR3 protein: CSARATGQGTGNTIYF; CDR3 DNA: TGCAGTGCTAGAGCTACGGGACAGGGTACTGGAAACACCATATATTTT
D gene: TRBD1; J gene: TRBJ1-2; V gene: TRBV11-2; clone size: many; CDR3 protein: CASSIAPGQFYGYTF; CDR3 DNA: TGTGCCAGCAGCATAGCCCCGGGACAGTTCTATGGCTACACCTTC
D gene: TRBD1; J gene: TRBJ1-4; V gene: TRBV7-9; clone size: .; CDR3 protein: CASSPGDRTNEKLFF; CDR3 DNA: TGTGCCAGCAGCCCGGGGGACAGAACTAATGAAAAACTGTTTTTT
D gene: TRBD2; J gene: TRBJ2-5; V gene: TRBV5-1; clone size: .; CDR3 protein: CASSFGLAGDGETQYF; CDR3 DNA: TGCGCCAGCAGCTTTGGACTAGCGGGAGATGGGGAGACCCAGTACTTC
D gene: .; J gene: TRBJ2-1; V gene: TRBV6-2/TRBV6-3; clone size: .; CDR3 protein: CASSYSGARRNEQFF; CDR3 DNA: TGTGCCAGCAGTTACTCTGGGGCGCGCAGGAATGAGCAGTTCTTC
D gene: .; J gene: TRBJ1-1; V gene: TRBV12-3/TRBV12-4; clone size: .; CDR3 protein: CASSLTRRATEAFF; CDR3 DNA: TGTGCCAGCAGCCTGACTAGACGGGCCACTGAAGCTTTCTTT
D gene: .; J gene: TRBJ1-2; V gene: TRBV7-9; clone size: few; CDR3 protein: CASSKVAQSPGRGYTF; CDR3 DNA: TGTGCCAGCAGCAAGGTAGCCCAATCGCCTGGCCGTGGCTACACCTTC
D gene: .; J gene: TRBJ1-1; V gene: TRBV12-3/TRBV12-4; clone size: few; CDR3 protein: CASSRGGARNTEAFF; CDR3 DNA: TGTGCCAGCAGCCGAGGGGGGGCGCGGAACACTGAAGCTTTCTTT
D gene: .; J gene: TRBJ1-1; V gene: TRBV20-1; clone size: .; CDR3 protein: CSARDRRRDVTTEAFF; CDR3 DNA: TGCAGTGCTAGAGACCGTCGCAGGGATGTTACCACTGAAGCTTTCTTT
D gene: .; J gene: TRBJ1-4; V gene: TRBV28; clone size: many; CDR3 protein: CASSRRTPTNEKLFF; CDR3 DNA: TGTGCCAGCAGCCGTAGGACCCCAACTAATGAAAAACTGTTTTTT
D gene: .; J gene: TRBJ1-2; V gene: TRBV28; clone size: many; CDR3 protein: CASSPEWVYRYNYGYTF; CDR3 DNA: TGTGCCAGCAGCCCAGAGTGGGTCTACAGATATAACTATGGCTACACCTTC
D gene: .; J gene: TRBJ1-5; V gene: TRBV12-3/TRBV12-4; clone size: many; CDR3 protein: CASSQWTLSNQPQHF; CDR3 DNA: TGTGCCAGCAGTCAGTGGACACTGAGCAATCAGCCCCAGCATTTT
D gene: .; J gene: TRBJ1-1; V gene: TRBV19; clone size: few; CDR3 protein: CASSVQGWNTEAFF; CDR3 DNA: TGTGCCAGTAGTGTACAGGGTTGGAACACTGAAGCTTTCTTT
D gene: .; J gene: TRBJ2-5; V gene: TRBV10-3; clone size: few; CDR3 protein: CAISGGAGVQETQYF; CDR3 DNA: TGTGCCATCAGTGGGGGAGCAGGGGTACAAGAGACCCAGTACTTC
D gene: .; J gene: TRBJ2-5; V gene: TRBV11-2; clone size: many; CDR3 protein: CASSLGGAPPGETQYF; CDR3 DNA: TGTGCCAGCAGCTTAGGAGGGGCCCCACCTGGAGAGACCCAGTACTTC
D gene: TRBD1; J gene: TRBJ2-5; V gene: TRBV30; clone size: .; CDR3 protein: CAWRARGRETQYF; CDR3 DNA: TGTGCCTGGAGAGCCAGGGGGCGAGAGACCCAGTACTTC
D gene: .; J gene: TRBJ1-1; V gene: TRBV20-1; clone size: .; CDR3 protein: CSASPQGPAFF; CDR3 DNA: TGCAGTGCTAGTCCCCAGGGCCCAGCTTTCTTT
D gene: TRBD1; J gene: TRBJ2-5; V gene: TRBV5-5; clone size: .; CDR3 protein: CASSPWGQFPQETQYF; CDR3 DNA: TGTGCCAGCAGCCCCTGGGGACAGTTCCCCCAAGAGACCCAGTACTTC
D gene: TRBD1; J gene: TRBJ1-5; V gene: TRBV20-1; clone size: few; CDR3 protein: CSARVRTGANQPQHF; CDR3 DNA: TGCAGTGCTAGAGTCAGGACAGGAGCCAATCAGCCCCAGCATTTT
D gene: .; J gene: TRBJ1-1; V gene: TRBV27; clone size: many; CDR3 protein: CASSTYRVAEAFF; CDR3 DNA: TGTGCCAGCAGTACTTACAGGGTAGCTGAAGCTTTCTTT
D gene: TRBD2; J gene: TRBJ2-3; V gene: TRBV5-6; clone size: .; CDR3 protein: CASSTAEGLAGHTDTQYF; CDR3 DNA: TGTGCCAGCAGCACAGCCGAAGGACTAGCGGGACACACAGATACGCAGTATTTT
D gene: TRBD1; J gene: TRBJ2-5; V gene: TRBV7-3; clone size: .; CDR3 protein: CASSLIGGFQETQYF; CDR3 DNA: TGTGCCAGCAGCCTCATAGGGGGCTTTCAAGAGACCCAGTACTTC
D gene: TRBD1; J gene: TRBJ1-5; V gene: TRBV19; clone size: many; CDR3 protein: CASSLNRGRQPQHF; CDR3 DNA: TGTGCCAGTAGTCTTAACAGGGGACGACAGCCCCAGCATTTT
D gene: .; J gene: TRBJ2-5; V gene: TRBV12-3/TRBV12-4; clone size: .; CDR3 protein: CASSLRRSTGETQYF; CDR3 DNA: TGTGCCAGCAGTTTGCGGAGATCCACCGGGGAGACCCAGTACTTC
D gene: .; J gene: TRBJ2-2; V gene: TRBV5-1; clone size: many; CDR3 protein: CASSDRPGELFF; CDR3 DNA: TGCGCCAGCTCCGACAGGCCAGGGGAGCTGTTTTTT
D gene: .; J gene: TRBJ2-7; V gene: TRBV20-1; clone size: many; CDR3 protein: CSAHLSDEQYF; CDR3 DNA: TGCAGTGCTCACCTCTCCGACGAGCAGTACTTC
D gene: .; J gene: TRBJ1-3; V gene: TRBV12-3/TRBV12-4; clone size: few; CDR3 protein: CASAPPGTGNTIYF; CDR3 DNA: TGTGCCAGCGCCCCGCCAGGGACTGGAAACACCATATATTTT
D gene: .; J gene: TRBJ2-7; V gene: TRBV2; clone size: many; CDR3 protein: CASKVERSGEQYF; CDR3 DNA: TGTGCCAGCAAGGTAGAACGGTCGGGCGAGCAGTACTTC
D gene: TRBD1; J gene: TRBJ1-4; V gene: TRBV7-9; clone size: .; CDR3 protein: CASSLQGARNEKLFF; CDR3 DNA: TGTGCCAGCAGCTTGCAGGGGGCGCGTAATGAAAAACTGTTTTTT
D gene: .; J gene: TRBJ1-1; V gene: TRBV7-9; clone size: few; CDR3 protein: CANSSGQITEAFF; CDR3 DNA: TGTGCCAACAGCTCGGGACAAATCACTGAAGCTTTCTTT
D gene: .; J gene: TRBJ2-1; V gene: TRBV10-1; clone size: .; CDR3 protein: CASSVTGDYNEQFF; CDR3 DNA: TGCGCCAGCAGTGTCACGGGAGACTACAATGAGCAGTTCTTC
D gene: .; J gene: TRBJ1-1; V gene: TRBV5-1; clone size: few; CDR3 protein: CASSFRIGDTEAFF; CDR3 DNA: TGCGCCAGCAGCTTCAGGATTGGGGACACTGAAGCTTTCTTT
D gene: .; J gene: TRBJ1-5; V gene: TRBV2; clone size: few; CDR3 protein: CASSEEGGTPLAPQHF; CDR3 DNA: TGTGCCAGCAGTGAAGAGGGGGGAACCCCGTTAGCGCCCCAGCATTTT
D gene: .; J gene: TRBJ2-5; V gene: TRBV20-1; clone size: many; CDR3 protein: CSARDMGVGETQYF; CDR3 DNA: TGCAGTGCTAGAGATATGGGAGTTGGGGAGACCCAGTACTTC
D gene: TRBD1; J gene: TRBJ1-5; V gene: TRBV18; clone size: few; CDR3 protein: CASEDRESSSNQPQHF; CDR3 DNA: TGTGCCTCAGAAGACAGGGAATCTTCTAGCAATCAGCCCCAGCATTTT
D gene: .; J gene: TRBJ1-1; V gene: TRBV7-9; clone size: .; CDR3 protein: CASSLFQGLHTEAFF; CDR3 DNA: TGTGCCAGCAGCTTATTCCAGGGGTTACACACTGAAGCTTTCTTT
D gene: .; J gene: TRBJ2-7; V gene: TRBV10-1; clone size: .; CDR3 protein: CASSEVHSYERYF; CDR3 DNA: TGCGCCAGCAGTGAGGTCCACTCCTACGAGCGGTACTTC
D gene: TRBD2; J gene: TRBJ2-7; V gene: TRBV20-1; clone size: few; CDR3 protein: CSAIREGSSYEQYF; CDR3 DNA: TGCAGTGCTATCCGGGAGGGAAGCTCCTACGAGCAGTACTTC
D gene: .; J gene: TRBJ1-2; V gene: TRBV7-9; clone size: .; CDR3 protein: CASSLGPGADYGYTF; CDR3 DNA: TGTGCCAGCAGCTTAGGACCGGGGGCGGACTATGGCTACACCTTC
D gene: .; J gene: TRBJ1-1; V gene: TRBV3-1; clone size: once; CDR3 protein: CASSQPIRTGEDTEAFF; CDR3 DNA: TGTGCCAGCAGCCAACCCATAAGGACGGGCGAGGACACTGAAGCTTTCTTT
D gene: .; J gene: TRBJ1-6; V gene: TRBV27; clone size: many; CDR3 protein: CASSFGVGYNSPLHF; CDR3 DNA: TGTGCCAGCAGTTTTGGTGTGGGGTATAATTCACCCCTCCACTTT
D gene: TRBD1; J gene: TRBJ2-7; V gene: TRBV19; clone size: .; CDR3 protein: CASRMSGTDSYEQYF; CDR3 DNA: TGTGCCAGTAGGATGTCCGGGACAGACTCCTACGAGCAGTACTTC
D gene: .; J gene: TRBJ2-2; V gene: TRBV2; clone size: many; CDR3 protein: CASSEAESGELFF; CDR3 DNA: TGTGCCAGCAGTGAAGCGGAGTCCGGGGAGCTGTTTTTT
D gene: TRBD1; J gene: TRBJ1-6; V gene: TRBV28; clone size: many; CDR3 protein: CASSEQGAAKAVHF; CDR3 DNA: TGTGCCAGCAGTGAACAGGGGGCGGCCAAGGCTGTCCACTTT
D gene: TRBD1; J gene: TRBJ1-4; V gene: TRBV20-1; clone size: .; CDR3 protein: CSATWDRGQEKLFF; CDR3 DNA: TGCAGTGCTACATGGGACAGGGGGCAGGAAAAACTGTTTTTT